A single TCR beta chain is shown here with its context. Its antigen remains unidentified. The data originate from a study of cytomegalovirus exposure and HLA in healthy donors. Study-wide context: It was reported in a later analysis that the same platform had been used for the 120 validation repertoires as for the approximately 670 first-cohort repertoires.

The V gene's germline CDR1 is LGHNA and CDR2 YNFKEQ. This CDR3 has 15 amino acids. V was clipped by 3 bases and J by 5 bases; unmatched bases: 8. Regarding the study as a whole: Cytomegalovirus status was reportedly diagnosed by the classifier with high sensitivity and specificity. Three CMV-associated chains proved CMV antigen-specific in vitro.

The assay was immunoSEQ multiplex PCR, and TCRdb's table has in-frame clones only and misses some. This sample has 150,000 to 200,000 clones; more than 80% occur once, and the top ten carry about 3%. Sequencing was carried out using PBMCs. The origin of this receptor is a woman aged 18-35 years in good health and CMV-seropositive. The gene calls are TRBV4-2 and TRBJ2-3, with TRBD1 identical over 7 bases. CDR3 residues: CASSQATGSKDTQYF. CDR3 bases: TGTGCCAGCAGCCAGGCGACAGGGTCAAAAGATACGCAGTATTTT.